This T cell receptor beta chain is from a study of STAT5B mutations in CD4+ large granular lymphocyte leukemia. Study in general: Among healthy controls, a particular HLA allele went with more CDR3 'QG' motifs.

Clones were read by immunoSEQ multiplex PCR, and TCRdb kept only the in-frame ones, dropping some. The sample includes around 32,000 clones, approximately 80% seen only once; the top ten take 2.5% to 3%. CDR1 is SGHNT, CDR2 YENEEA, per germline. The CDR3 loop spans 15 amino acids. Trimming cost V 1 base and J 3 bases, with 11 bases left between them. The source material was CD4+ T cells from blood buffy coats. This clonotype originated in a human donor in good health. The gene calls are TRBV11-3 and TRBJ2-3; D is possibly TRBD1 or TRBD2 (5 bases each). The CDR3 sequence: CASSLGDGQTDTQYF. The CDR3, as DNA: TGTGCCAGCAGCTTAGGGGACGGACAAACAGATACGCAGTATTTT.